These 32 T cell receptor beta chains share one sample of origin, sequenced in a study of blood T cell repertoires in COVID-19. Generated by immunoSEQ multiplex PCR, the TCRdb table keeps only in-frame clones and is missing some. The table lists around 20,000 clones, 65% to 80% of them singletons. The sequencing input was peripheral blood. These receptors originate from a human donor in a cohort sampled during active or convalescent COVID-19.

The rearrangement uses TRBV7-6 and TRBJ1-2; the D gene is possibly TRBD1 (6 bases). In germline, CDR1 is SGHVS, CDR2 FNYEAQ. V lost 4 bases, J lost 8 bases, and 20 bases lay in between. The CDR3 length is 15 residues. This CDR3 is CASSSTLYRVGGYTF. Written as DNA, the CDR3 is TGTGCCAGCAGCTCAACCCTCTACAGGGTAGGAGGCTACACCTTC.

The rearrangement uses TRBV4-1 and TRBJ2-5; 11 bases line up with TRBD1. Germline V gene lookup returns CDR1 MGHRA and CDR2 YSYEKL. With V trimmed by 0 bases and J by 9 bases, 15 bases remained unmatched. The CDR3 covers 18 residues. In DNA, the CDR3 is TGCGCCAGCAGCCAAGATTCGGTCCTCATTGGGACAGGGGGGTCCCAGTACTTC. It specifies CASSQDSVLIGTGGSQYF.

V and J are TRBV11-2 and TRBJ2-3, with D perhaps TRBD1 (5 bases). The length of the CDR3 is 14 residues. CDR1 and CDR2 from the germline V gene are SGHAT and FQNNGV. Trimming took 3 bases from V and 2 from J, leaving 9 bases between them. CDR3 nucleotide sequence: TGTGCCAGCAGCTTCAGGGCAAACACAGATACGCAGTATTTT. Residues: CASSFRANTDTQYF.

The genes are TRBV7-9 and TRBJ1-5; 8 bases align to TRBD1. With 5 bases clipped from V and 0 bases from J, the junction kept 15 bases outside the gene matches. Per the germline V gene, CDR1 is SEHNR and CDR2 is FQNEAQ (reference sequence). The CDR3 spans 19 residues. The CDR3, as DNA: TGTGCCAGCAGCCCCGCCAGGGACAGGTCTAACTATAGCAATCAGCCCCAGCATTTT. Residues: CASSPARDRSNYSNQPQHF.

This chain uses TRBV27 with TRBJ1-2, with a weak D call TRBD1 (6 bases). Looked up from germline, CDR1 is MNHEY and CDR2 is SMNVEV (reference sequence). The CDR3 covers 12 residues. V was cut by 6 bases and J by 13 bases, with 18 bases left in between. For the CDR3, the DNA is TGTGCCAGCAGCCCGGGACATCAGGGAGTCACCTTC. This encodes CASSPGHQGVTF.

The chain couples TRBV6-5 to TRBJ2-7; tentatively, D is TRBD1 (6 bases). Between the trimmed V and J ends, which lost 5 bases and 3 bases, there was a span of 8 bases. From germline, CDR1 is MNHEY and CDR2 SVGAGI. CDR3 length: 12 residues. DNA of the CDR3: TGTGCCAGCAGTCAGACAGGCTACGAGCAGTACTTC. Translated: CASSQTGYEQYF.

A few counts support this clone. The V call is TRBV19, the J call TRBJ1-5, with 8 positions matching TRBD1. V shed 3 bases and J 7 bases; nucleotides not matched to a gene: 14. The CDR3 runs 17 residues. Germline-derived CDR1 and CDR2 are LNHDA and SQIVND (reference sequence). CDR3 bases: TGTGCCAGTAGTATTGGTTATGTGTCAGGGGGCGACCAGCCCCAGCATTTT. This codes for CASSIGYVSGGDQPQHF. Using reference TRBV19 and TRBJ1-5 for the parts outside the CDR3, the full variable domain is DGGITQSPKYLFRKEGQNVTLSCEQNLNHDAMYWYRQDPGQGLRLIYYSQIVNDFQKGDIAEGYSVSREKKESFPLTVTSAQKNPTAFYLCASSIGYVSGGDQPQHFGDGTRLSIL.

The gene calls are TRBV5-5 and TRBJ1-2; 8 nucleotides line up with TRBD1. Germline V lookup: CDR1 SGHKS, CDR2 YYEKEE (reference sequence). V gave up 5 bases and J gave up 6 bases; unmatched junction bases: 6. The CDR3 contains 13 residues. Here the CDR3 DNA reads TGTGCCAGCAGACCGGGGACAGGCCATGGCTACACCTTC. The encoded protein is CASRPGTGHGYTF.

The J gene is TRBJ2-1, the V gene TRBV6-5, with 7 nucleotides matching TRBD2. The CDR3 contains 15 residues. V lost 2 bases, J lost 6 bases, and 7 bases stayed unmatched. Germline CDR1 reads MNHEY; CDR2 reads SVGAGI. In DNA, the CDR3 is TGTGCCAGCAGTTACGGGGCTAGCGGCACCAATGAGCAGTTCTTC. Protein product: CASSYGASGTNEQFF.

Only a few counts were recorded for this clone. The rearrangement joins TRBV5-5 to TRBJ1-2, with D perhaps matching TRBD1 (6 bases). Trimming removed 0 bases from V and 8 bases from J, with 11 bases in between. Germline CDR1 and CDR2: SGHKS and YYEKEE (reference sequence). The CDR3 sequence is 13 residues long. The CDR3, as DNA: TGTGCCAGCAGCTTGGGGGGGCAAGGAGGCTACACCTTC. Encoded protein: CASSLGGQGGYTF. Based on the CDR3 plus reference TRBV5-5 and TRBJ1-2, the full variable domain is DAGVTQSPTHLIKTRGQQVTLRCSPISGHKSVSWYQQVLGQGPQFIFQYYEKEERGRGNFPDRFSARQFPNYSSELNVNALLLGDSALYLCASSLGGQGGYTFGSGTRLTVV.

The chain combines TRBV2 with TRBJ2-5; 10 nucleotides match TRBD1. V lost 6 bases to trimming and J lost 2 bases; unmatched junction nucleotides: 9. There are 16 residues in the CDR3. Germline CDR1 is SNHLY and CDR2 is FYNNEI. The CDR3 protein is CASRGRQGAIQETQYF. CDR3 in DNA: TGTGCCAGCAGGGGTAGACAGGGGGCTATTCAAGAGACCCAGTACTTC. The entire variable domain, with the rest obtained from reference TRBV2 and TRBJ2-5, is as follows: EPEVTQTPSHQVTQMGQEVILRCVPISNHLYFYWYRQILGQKVEFLVSFYNNEISEKSEIFDDQFSVERPDGSNFTLKIRSTKLEDSAMYFCASRGRQGAIQETQYFGPGTRLLVL.

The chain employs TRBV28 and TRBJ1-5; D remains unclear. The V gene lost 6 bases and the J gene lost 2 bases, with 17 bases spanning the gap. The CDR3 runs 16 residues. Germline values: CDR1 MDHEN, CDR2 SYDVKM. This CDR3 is CASSFLIWGGNQPQHF. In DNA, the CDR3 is TGTGCCAGCAGCTTCCTAATATGGGGAGGCAATCAGCCCCAGCATTTT.

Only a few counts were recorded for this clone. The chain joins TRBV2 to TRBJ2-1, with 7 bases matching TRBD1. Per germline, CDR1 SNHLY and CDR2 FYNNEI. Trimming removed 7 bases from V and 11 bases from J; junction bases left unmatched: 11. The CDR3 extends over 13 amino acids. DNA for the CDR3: TGTGCCAGCAAGTGGACAGGCTATCTACAGCAGTTCTTC. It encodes CASKWTGYLQQFF.

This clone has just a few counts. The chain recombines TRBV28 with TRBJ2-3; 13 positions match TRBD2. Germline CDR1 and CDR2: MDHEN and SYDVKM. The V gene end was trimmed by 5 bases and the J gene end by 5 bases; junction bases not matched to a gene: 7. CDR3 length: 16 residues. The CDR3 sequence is CASSARLAGGVDTQYF. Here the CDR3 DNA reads TGTGCCAGCAGTGCGCGACTAGCGGGGGGTGTAGATACGCAGTATTTT.

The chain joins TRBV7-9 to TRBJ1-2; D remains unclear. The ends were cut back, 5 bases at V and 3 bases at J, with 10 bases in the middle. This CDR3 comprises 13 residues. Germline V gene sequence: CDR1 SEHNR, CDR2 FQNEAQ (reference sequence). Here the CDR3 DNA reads TGTGCCAGCAGCCCACACGGGGACTATGGCTACACCTTC. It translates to CASSPHGDYGYTF.

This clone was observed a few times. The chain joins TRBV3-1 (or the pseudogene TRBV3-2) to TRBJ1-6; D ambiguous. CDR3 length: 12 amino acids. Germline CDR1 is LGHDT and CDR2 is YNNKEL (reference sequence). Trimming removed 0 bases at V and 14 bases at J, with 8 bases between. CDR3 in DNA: TGTGCCAGCAGCCAAGAGGGCGTAACCCTCCACTTT. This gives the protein CASSQEGVTLHF.

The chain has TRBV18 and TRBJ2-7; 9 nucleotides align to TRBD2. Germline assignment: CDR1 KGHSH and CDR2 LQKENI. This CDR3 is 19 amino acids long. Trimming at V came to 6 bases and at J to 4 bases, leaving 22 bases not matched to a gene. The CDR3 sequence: CASSHRGLALLIFQYEQYF. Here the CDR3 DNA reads TGTGCCAGCTCCCACCGGGGACTAGCACTTCTGATCTTCCAATACGAGCAGTACTTC.

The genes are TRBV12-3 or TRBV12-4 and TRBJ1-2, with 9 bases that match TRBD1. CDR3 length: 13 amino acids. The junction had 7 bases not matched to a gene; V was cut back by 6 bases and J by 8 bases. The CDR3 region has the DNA TGTGCCAGCAGCCAAGACAGGGGGGTAGGCTACACCTTC. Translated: CASSQDRGVGYTF.

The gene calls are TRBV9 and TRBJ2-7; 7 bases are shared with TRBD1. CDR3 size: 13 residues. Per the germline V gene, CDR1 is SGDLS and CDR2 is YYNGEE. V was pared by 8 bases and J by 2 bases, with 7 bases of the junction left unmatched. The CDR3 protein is CASYTGDPYEQYF. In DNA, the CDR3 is TGTGCCAGTTATACAGGGGATCCCTACGAGCAGTACTTC.

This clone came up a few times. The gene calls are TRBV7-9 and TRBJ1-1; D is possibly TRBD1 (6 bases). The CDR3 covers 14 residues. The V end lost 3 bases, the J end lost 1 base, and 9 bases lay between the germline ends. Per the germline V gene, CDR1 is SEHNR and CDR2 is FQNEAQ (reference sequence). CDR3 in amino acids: CASSLGHPNTEAFF. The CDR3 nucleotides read TGTGCCAGCAGCTTGGGACACCCGAACACTGAAGCTTTCTTT.

In DNA form, the CDR3 reads TGTGCCAGCAGAGGGACAGGGAATCAGCCCCAGCATTTT. Encoded protein: CASRGTGNQPQHF. J is TRBJ1-5 and V is TRBV12-3 or TRBV12-4; 9 bases line up with TRBD1. Germline trimming cut 6 bases from V and 4 bases from J; bases unmatched to any gene: 1. The CDR3 loop spans 13 amino acids.

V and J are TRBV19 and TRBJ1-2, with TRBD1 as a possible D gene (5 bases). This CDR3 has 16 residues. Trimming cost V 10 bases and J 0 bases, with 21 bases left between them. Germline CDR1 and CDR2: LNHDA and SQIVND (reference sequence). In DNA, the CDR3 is TGTGCCACCTCTCTTATTTTCCGACAGTCTAACTATGGCTACACCTTC. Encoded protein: CATSLIFRQSNYGYTF.

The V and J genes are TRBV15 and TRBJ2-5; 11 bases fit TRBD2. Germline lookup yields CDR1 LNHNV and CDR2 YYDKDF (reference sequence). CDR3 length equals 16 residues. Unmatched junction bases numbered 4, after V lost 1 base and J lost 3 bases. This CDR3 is CATSRVGLAEKETQYF. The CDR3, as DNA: TGTGCCACCAGCAGAGTGGGACTAGCGGAAAAAGAGACCCAGTACTTC. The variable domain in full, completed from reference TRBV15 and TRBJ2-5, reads DAMVIQNPRYQVTQFGKPVTLSCSQTLNHNVMYWYQQKSSQAPKLLFHYYDKDFNNEADTPDNFQSRRPNTSFCFLDIRSPGLGDTAMYLCATSRVGLAEKETQYFGPGTRLLVL.

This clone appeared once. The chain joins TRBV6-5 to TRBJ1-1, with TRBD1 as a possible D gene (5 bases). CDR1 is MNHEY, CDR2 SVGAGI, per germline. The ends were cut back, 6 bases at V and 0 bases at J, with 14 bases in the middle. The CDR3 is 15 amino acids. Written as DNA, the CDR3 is TGTGCCAGCAGGAAGGAGGGGCACATGAACACTGAAGCTTTCTTT. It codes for CASRKEGHMNTEAFF.

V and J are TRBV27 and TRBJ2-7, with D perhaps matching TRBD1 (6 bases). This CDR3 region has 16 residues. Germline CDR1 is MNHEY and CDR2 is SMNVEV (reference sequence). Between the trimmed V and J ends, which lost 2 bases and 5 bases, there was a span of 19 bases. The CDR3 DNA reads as TGTGCCAGCAGTTTAATGTCGGGTGCAGGGGTCCACGAGCAGTACTTC. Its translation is CASSLMSGAGVHEQYF.

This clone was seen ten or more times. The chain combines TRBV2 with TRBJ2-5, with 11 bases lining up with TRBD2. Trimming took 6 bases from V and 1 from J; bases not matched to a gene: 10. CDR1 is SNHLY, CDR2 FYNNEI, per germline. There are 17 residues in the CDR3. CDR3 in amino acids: CASSRVAGGPFQETQYF. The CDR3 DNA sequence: TGTGCCAGCAGCCGGGTAGCGGGGGGGCCCTTCCAAGAGACCCAGTACTTC.

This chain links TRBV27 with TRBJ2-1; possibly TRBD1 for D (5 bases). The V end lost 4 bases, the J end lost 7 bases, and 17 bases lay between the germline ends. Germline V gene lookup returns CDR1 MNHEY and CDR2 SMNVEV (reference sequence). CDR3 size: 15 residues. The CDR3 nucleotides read TGTGCCAGCAGTTCAGGCAGCAGGGTCTGGAATGAGCAGTTCTTC. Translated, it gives CASSSGSRVWNEQFF.

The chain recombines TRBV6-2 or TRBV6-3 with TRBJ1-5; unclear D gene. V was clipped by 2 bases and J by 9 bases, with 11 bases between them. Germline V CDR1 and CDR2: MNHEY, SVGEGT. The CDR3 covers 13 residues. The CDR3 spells CASSYTGKMPQHF. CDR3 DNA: TGTGCCAGCAGTTACACGGGAAAGATGCCCCAGCATTTT.

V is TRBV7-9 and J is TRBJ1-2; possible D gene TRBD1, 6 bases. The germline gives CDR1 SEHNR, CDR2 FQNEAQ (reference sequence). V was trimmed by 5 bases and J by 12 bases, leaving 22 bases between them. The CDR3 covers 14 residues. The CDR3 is CASSELRGSNSHTF. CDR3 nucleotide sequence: TGTGCCAGCAGCGAACTCAGGGGTTCAAATTCTCACACCTTC.

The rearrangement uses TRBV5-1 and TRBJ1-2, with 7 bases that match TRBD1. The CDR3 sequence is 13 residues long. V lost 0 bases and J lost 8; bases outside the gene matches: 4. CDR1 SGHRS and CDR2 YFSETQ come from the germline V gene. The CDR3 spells CASSLEGAEGYTF. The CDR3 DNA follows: TGCGCCAGCAGCTTGGAGGGGGCCGAAGGCTACACCTTC.

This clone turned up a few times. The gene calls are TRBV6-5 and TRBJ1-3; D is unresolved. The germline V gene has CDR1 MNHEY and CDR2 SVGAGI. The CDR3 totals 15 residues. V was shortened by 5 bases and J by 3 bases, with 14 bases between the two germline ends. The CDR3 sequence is CASSPSWSGGNTIYF. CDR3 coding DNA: TGTGCCAGCAGTCCCTCGTGGTCCGGTGGAAACACCATATATTTT.

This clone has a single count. The CDR3 protein is CASSPTGNNSPLHF. The CDR3 DNA is TGCGCCAGCAGTCCGACAGGGAATAATTCACCCCTCCACTTT. The V gene is TRBV10-2, the J gene TRBJ1-6; 7 bases map to TRBD1. Germline CDR1 reads WSHSY; CDR2 reads SAAADI. This CDR3 has 14 residues. J was trimmed by 5 bases and V by 5 bases; bases with no gene match: 3.